This T cell receptor beta chain was retrieved from a study of T cells in localized non-small cell lung cancer. Study-level results: Across samples, adjacent lung featured a median around 56 of the top 100 tumor clones.

The CDR3 totals 16 residues. Per the germline V gene, CDR1 is LNHDA and CDR2 is SQIVND (reference sequence). V trimming: 7 bases; J trimming: 4 bases; junction bases outside the gene matches: 11. Data came from immunoSEQ multiplex PCR; TCRdb stores just in-frame clones and leaves some out. The table records approximately 21,000 clones, 90% of them present only once. A note on this clone: Its target is not known.

The clonotype comes from a woman aged 40 to 75 with stage I lung adenocarcinoma. This chain joins TRBV19 and TRBJ1-5, with 9 bases that match TRBD1. The sample was peripheral blood, taken before any cancer treatment. The CDR3 here is CASTAMGTGSNQPQHF. The DNA for the CDR3 is TGTGCCAGTACCGCTATGGGGACAGGGTCTAATCAGCCCCAGCATTTT. The variable domain in full, with the rest retrieved from reference TRBV19 and TRBJ1-5, is DGGITQSPKYLFRKEGQNVTLSCEQNLNHDAMYWYRQDPGQGLRLIYYSQIVNDFQKGDIAEGYSVSREKKESFPLTVTSAQKNPTAFYLCASTAMGTGSNQPQHFGDGTRLSIL.